The rows below give T cell receptor beta chains drawn from one sample of a study of T cell responses to AZD1222 COVID-19 vaccine. TCRdb's copy holds only in-frame clones and misses some; the assay was immunoSEQ multiplex PCR. The sample includes roughly 150,000 clones, just over 90% seen only once; the top ten take around 1%. Sequenced material: peripheral blood, taken 28 days after the second AZD1222 dose. These TCRs come from an adult who received the AZD1222 COVID-19 vaccine. CDR3s include the opening cysteine and the closing phenylalanine or tryptophan. D genes are given only for firm matches. Rows may omit the clone size; those that give it use once, few, many or a size class.

j_gene | abundance | v_gene | d_gene | CDR3nt | CDR3aa
TRBJ1-2 | . | TRBV10-3 | . | TGTGCCATCAGTGGAACAGGGAACTATGGCTACACCTTC | CAISGTGNYGYTF
TRBJ1-1 | . | TRBV7-2 | . | TGTGCCAGCAGCTTGATGTGGGTCACTGAAGCTTTCTTT | CASSLMWVTEAFF
TRBJ2-1 | . | TRBV9 | . | TGTGCCAGCAGCCCACGGACGAGAAATGAGCAGTTCTTC | CASSPRTRNEQFF
TRBJ2-7 | . | TRBV5-8 | . | TGTGCCAGCAGCTTGGGGGTTGGGCGTAGCTCCTACGAGCAGTACTTC | CASSLGVGRSSYEQYF
TRBJ2-7 | . | TRBV4-1 | TRBD2 | TGCGCCAGCAGCCAAGATCATAGGACTAGGATCCTTCAGCAGTACTTC | CASSQDHRTRILQQYF
TRBJ2-7 | . | TRBV5-1 | TRBD2 | TGCGCCAGCAGCAAGACTAGCGGGGAGTACTACGAGCAGTACTTC | CASSKTSGEYYEQYF
TRBJ1-1 | . | TRBV6-1 | . | TGTGCCAGCAGTGAACACGCGAACACTGAAGCTTTCTTT | CASSEHANTEAFF
TRBJ1-2 | . | TRBV19 | . | TGTGCCAGTAGTATACGGGGGGGCCGCGGCTATGGCTACACCTTC | CASSIRGGRGYGYTF
TRBJ2-2 | . | TRBV7-6 | . | TGTGCCAGCAGCTTAGGCAGGGTAACCGGGGAGCTGTTTTTT | CASSLGRVTGELFF
TRBJ1-2 | few | TRBV19 | . | TGTGCCAGTAGTATAGTCGGGACTAACGGCTACACCTTC | CASSIVGTNGYTF
TRBJ1-1 | . | TRBV6-5 | . | TGTGCCAGCAGTTTGTTAGGGGAAAACACTGAAGCTTTCTTT | CASSLLGENTEAFF
TRBJ2-1 | . | TRBV14 | TRBD1 | TGTGCCAGCAGCCCCTACAGGGGACAGGAGCAGTTCTTC | CASSPYRGQEQFF
TRBJ1-2 | . | TRBV14 | . | TGTGCCAGCAGCCAAGATACCCAGCTAGGGACCTATGGCTACACCTTC | CASSQDTQLGTYGYTF
TRBJ1-5 | . | TRBV21-1 | . | TGTGCCAGCAGCAAAGAAACAGGGGGCTTCGTGCAGCCCCAGCATTTT | CASSKETGGFVQPQHF
TRBJ1-4 | . | TRBV6-1 | TRBD1 | TGTGCCAGCAGTGAAAGGACAGGGGGTTTGTCTAATGAAAAACTGTTTTTT | CASSERTGGLSNEKLFF
TRBJ1-5 | . | TRBV18 | . | TGTGCCAGCTCTAGAGTCCCTGATCAGCCCCAGCATTTT | CASSRVPDQPQHF
TRBJ1-2 | . | TRBV11-2 | . | TGTGCCAGCAGCTCGCAGGGCGGCGGCTACACCTTC | CASSSQGGGYTF